One sample yielded the 27 T cell receptor beta chains listed below, sequenced in a study of human T cells and chemical hapten exposure. Time point of the sample: patch test 3, about 24 weeks after DPC sensitization. Treatment denoted: therapeutic diphenylcyclopropenone sensitization with weekly scalp DPC. TCRdb recomputed calls from the RACE reads with MiXCR, one row per CDR3 protein. This table holds 180,000 or so distinct CDR3 sequences, approximately 24% found once. The source material was whole blood, sampled in connection with sensitization to the hapten diphenylcyclopropenone (DPC). The origin of the receptors is a woman in her thirties or forties with alopecia areata. Some clones in this sample may be carry-over from other donors' samples.

The table lists this clonotype with many counts. The J gene is TRBJ2-7, the V gene TRBV29-1, with D possibly TRBD1 on 5 matching bases. The CDR3 covers 15 residues. CDR1 is SQVTM and CDR2 is ANQGSEA in the germline V gene. V dropped 0 bases and J dropped 0 bases, with 12 bases sitting between them. Here the CDR3 reads CSVEERTSFSYEQYF. The CDR3 region has the DNA TGCAGCGTTGAAGAAAGGACATCATTCTCCTACGAGCAGTACTTC.

The chain joins TRBV10-3 to TRBJ2-5, with D perhaps assigned TRBD1 or TRBD2 (5 bases each). The CDR3 runs to 13 residues. V was pared by 11 bases and J by 1 base, with 14 bases between. CDR1 is ENHRY and CDR2 is SYGVKD in the germline V gene. CDR3 DNA: TGTGCCCGGGGCAGGGCGGTCCAAGAGACCCAGTACTTC. Translating it yields CARGRAVQETQYF.

In this sample, this clonotype turned up many times. The V and J genes are TRBV6-5 and TRBJ2-7, with 8 bases fitting TRBD1. The CDR3 length is 13 residues. V lost 6 bases to trimming and J lost 3 bases; unmatched junction nucleotides: 4. CDR1 MNHEY and CDR2 SVGAGI come from the germline V gene. The DNA of the CDR3 is TGTGCCAGCAGGCGGACAGGGAGCTACGAGCAGTACTTC. Translated: CASRRTGSYEQYF.

The chain joins TRBV27 to TRBJ2-5; 11 bases agree with TRBD2. Germline V CDR1 and CDR2: MNHEY, SMNVEV (reference sequence). The CDR3 is 16 residues long. V was pared by 2 bases and J by 5 bases, with 7 bases of the junction left unmatched. CDR3 nucleotides: TGTGCCAGCAGTTTAAGGGCTAGCGGGAGGCAGGAGACCCAGTACTTC. Amino acid sequence: CASSLRASGRQETQYF.

This clonotype occurred a few times. This rearrangement joins TRBV7-8 to TRBJ2-7; TRBD1 agrees at 8 bases. Germline trimming cut 5 bases from V and 7 bases from J; bases unmatched to any gene: 7. CDR1 and CDR2 (germline): SGHVS, FQNEAQ. This CDR3 region has 13 residues. CDR3 sequence reads: CASSNDRGYEQYF. The CDR3 region has the DNA TGTGCCAGCAGCAACGACAGGGGTTATGAGCAGTACTTC.

The chain uses TRBV4-3 and TRBJ1-4; D gene ambiguous. The V end lost 1 base, the J end lost 5 bases, and 8 bases lay between the germline ends. The CDR3 contains 14 residues. Germline CDR1 and CDR2: LGHNA and YSLEER. Here the CDR3 DNA reads TGCGCCAGCAGCCAAGGCCCGTACAATGAAAAACTGTTTTTT. This gives the protein CASSQGPYNEKLFF.

The V gene is TRBV5-5, the J gene TRBJ2-6; 8 bases map to TRBD1. The V gene end was trimmed by 0 bases and the J gene end by 2 bases; junction bases not matched to a gene: 1. Germline lookup yields CDR1 SGHKS and CDR2 YYEKEE (reference sequence). The CDR3 totals 16 residues. The CDR3 DNA follows: TGTGCCAGCAGCTTGGCAGGGGGCCCTGGGGCCAACGTCCTGACTTTC. The encoded protein is CASSLAGGPGANVLTF.

This clonotype was counted a few times. The CDR3 coding sequence is TGTGCCAGCAGCTTGCTTTGGGACTCACCCCTCCACTTT. This encodes CASSLLWDSPLHF. The gene calls are TRBV7-2 and TRBJ1-6; possibly TRBD1 for D (5 bases). CDR1 is SGHTA and CDR2 is FQGNSA in the germline V gene. This CDR3 spans 13 amino acids. With 3 bases removed from V and 10 bases from J, the gap between germline ends came to 10 bases.

On this clonotype: A junction end diverges from the germline sequence, so it may reflect a read error. The chain has TRBV7-7 and TRBJ2-7, with D perhaps being TRBD1 or TRBD2 (6 bases each). Germline CDR1 SSHAT, CDR2 FNYEAQ (reference sequence). CDR3 size: 13 residues. The CDR3 DNA follows: TGTGCTAGCAGTTTCGACGTCGGGGGCGGGCAGTACTTC. Translation gives CASSFDVGGGQYF. Using reference TRBV7-7 and TRBJ2-7 for the parts outside the CDR3, the full variable domain is GAGVSQSPRYKVTKRGQDVTLRCDPISSHATLYWYQQALGQGPEFLTYFNYEAQPDKSGLPSDRFSAERPEGSISTLTIQRTEQRDSAMYRCASSFDVGGGQYFGPGTRLTVT.

The chain joins TRBV4-1 to TRBJ2-5; 7 bases fit TRBD1. This CDR3 spans 17 amino acids. Germline V gene lookup returns CDR1 MGHRA and CDR2 YSYEKL. The trim removed 0 bases at V and 0 bases at J, leaving 7 bases unmatched. The CDR3 DNA reads as TGCGCCAGCAGCCAAGAAACAGGGGCGACGTACCAAGAGACCCAGTACTTC. It encodes CASSQETGATYQETQYF.

The chain carries TRBV12-3 or TRBV12-4 and TRBJ2-7; weak D call: TRBD2 (6 bases). Trimming removed 4 bases from V and 2 bases from J, with 15 bases in between. The length of the CDR3 is 15 residues. CDR3 sequence reads: CASSSTGSQPYEQYF. DNA for the CDR3: TGTGCCAGCAGTTCCACCGGGAGCCAACCCTACGAGCAGTACTTC.

The V gene is TRBV6-5, the J gene TRBJ2-3; 13 bases map to TRBD2. The V segment lost 6 bases and the J segment 0 bases; nucleotides outside the gene matches: 9. Germline CDR1 reads MNHEY; CDR2 reads SVGAGI. The CDR3 runs 18 residues. Here the CDR3 DNA reads TGTGCCAGCAGCCCTACTAGCGGGAGGGTTACTAGCACAGATACGCAGTATTTT. This gives the protein CASSPTSGRVTSTDTQYF.

This clonotype came up a few times. The V and J genes are TRBV7-9 and TRBJ2-2, with D uncertain. The CDR3 runs 14 residues. V gave up 2 bases and J gave up 4 bases, with 8 bases separating them. Germline CDR1 reads SEHNR; CDR2 reads FQNEAQ (reference sequence). As DNA, the CDR3 is TGTGCCAGCAGCTTACTCGTCGGCACCGGGGAGCTGTTTTTT. Translated: CASSLLVGTGELFF. Based on the CDR3 plus reference TRBV7-9 and TRBJ2-2, the full variable domain is DTGVSQNPRHKITKRGQNVTFRCDPISEHNRLYWYRQTLGQGPEFLTYFQNEAQLEKSRLLSDRFSAERPKGSFSTLEIQRTEQGDSAMYLCASSLLVGTGELFFGEGSRLTVL.

This chain links TRBV7-2 with TRBJ1-5; D perhaps matches TRBD1 (6 bases). There are 15 residues in the CDR3. Germline lookup yields CDR1 SGHTA and CDR2 FQGNSA. The V and J ends lost 1 base and 7 bases respectively, with 14 bases between them. The CDR3 spells CASSLEGGAGQPQHF. As DNA, the CDR3 is TGTGCCAGCAGCTTAGAGGGGGGGGCCGGACAGCCCCAGCATTTT.

This clonotype was seen just once. The chain combines TRBV27 with TRBJ2-1, with D possibly called TRBD1 or TRBD2 (6 bases each). The CDR3 length is 17 residues. Germline values: CDR1 MNHEY, CDR2 SMNVEV (reference sequence). With 8 bases removed from V and 8 bases from J, the gap between germline ends came to 28 bases. DNA for the CDR3: TGTGCCAGCTGGGGCGTGTTAGGGGGTTTTGGCGGGGATGAGCAGTTCTTC. Amino acid sequence: CASWGVLGGFGGDEQFF.

This clonotype was detected a few times. The chain couples TRBV15 to TRBJ2-7; 10 bases map to TRBD1. This CDR3 is built from 15 residues. The V gene's germline CDR1 is LNHNV and CDR2 YYDKDF (reference sequence). V lost 5 bases to trimming and J lost 3 bases; unmatched junction nucleotides: 7. The CDR3 nucleotides read TGTGCCACCAGCCGAGGGACAGGGGTTAACTACGAGCAGTACTTC. Translating gives CATSRGTGVNYEQYF.

The chain links TRBV18 to TRBJ2-1, with 10 bases lining up with TRBD2. In germline, CDR1 is KGHSH, CDR2 LQKENI. V lost 3 bases, J lost 7 bases, and 9 bases stayed unmatched. CDR3 length: 16 residues. The CDR3 sequence: CASSPSTSGVQNEQFF. The CDR3 DNA follows: TGTGCCAGCTCACCTTCAACTAGCGGGGTTCAGAATGAGCAGTTCTTC.

This clonotype was found a few times. The chain is built from TRBV28 and TRBJ2-7, with D possibly being TRBD2 (6 bases). Trimming pared 4 bases from V and 7 bases from J, leaving 11 bases between. The CDR3 extends over 12 amino acids. Germline-derived CDR1 and CDR2 are MDHEN and SYDVKM. The CDR3 sequence is CASSSAGWEQYF. In DNA form, the CDR3 reads TGTGCCAGCAGTTCGGCGGGGTGGGAGCAGTACTTC.

This clonotype has just a few counts. This chain uses TRBV20-1 with TRBJ2-7, with D perhaps TRBD1 or TRBD2 (5 bases each). The CDR3 covers 14 residues. Germline values: CDR1 DFQATT, CDR2 SNEGSKA (reference sequence). V dropped 6 bases and J dropped 9 bases, with 24 bases sitting between them. The CDR3 is CSAEPRPSGPSQYF. The CDR3 bases are TGCAGTGCCGAACCTCGTCCATCGGGACCTTCGCAGTACTTC.

This clonotype was counted between two and nine times. The rearrangement joins TRBV7-2 to TRBJ2-7; either TRBD1 or TRBD2 may fit D (7 bases each). In germline, CDR1 is SGHTA, CDR2 FQGNSA. This CDR3 region has 16 residues. V was clipped by 5 bases and J by 2 bases, with 19 bases between them. The CDR3 reads CASSLTSQGGPYEQYF. The CDR3 nucleotides read TGTGCCAGCAGCCTGACTAGCCAGGGGGGCCCCTACGAGCAGTACTTC.

The chain employs TRBV27 and TRBJ2-7; 7 nucleotides agree with TRBD2. V lost 2 bases, J lost 5 bases, and 6 bases stayed unmatched. There are 14 residues in the CDR3. Germline-derived CDR1 and CDR2 are MNHEY and SMNVEV (reference sequence). The CDR3 sequence: CASSLMAGVNEQYF. The DNA for the CDR3 is TGTGCCAGCAGTTTAATGGCGGGAGTTAACGAGCAGTACTTC.

V and J are TRBV2 and TRBJ2-7, with D possibly matching TRBD1 (7 bases). V shed 6 bases and J shed 3 bases, with 15 bases lying between them. Per germline, CDR1 SNHLY and CDR2 FYNNEI. CDR3 length: 14 residues. CDR3 nucleotides: TGTGCCAGCAGATGGCAGGGGGGAGGCTACGAGCAGTACTTC. Translated, it gives CASRWQGGGYEQYF.

J is TRBJ1-4 and V is TRBV11-2; D might be TRBD1 (5 bases). CDR1 SGHAT and CDR2 FQNNGV come from the germline V gene. This CDR3 has 13 residues. V was cut by 2 bases and J by 11 bases, with 12 bases left in between. For the CDR3, the DNA is TGTGCCAGCAGCTTAAGAACGGGACGCAAACTGTTTTTT. Its protein product is CASSLRTGRKLFF.

This clonotype was counted ten times or more. The gene calls are TRBV6-5 and TRBJ1-1, with a weak D call TRBD1 (5 bases). The CDR3 extends over 13 amino acids. The germline V gene encodes CDR1 MNHEY and CDR2 SVGAGI. V gave up 6 bases and J gave up 0 bases, with 8 bases separating them. CDR3 nucleotide sequence: TGTGCCAGCAGAGAGACAGTGAACACTGAAGCTTTCTTT. Amino acid sequence: CASRETVNTEAFF.

The rearrangement links TRBV4-1 to TRBJ2-5, with TRBD2 matching over 8 bases. This CDR3 has 15 residues. The V segment lost 3 bases and the J segment 7 bases; nucleotides outside the gene matches: 10. The germline CDR1 and CDR2 sequences are MGHRA and YSYEKL. The CDR3 DNA follows: TGCGCCAGCAGCCAGGCCGGGACTAGTGGCCTGACCCAGTACTTC. This codes for CASSQAGTSGLTQYF.

J is TRBJ1-2 and V is TRBV27, with TRBD1 as a possible D gene (5 bases). CDR1 is MNHEY, CDR2 SMNVEV, per germline (reference sequence). V was shortened by 0 bases and J by 0 bases, with 17 bases between the two germline ends. The CDR3 extends over 18 amino acids. CDR3 loop: CASSLSGDSRVSNYGYTF. As DNA, the CDR3 is TGTGCCAGCAGTTTATCTGGTGACAGCAGAGTATCTAACTATGGCTACACCTTC.

The chain combines TRBV10-3 with TRBJ2-3; either TRBD1 or TRBD2 may supply D (5 bases each). The V end lost 9 bases, the J end lost 4 bases, and 8 bases lay between the germline ends. There are 11 residues in the CDR3. Germline V gene sequence: CDR1 ENHRY, CDR2 SYGVKD. The CDR3 sequence is CAMGESDTQYF. The CDR3, as DNA: TGTGCCATGGGGGAGTCAGATACGCAGTATTTT.